This T cell receptor (beta chain) was sequenced in a study of T cell responses to AZD1222 COVID-19 vaccine. Study-level information: Combined were second doses at about 4 or about 12 weeks. Whole-study findings and limits: Nearly half of unique spike-specific TCRs reportedly avoided B.1.351 and B.1.1.7 mutated regions.

Germline CDR1 is SNHLY and CDR2 is FYNNEI. The V gene lost 8 bases and the J gene lost 5 bases, with 10 bases spanning the gap. The CDR3 covers 11 residues. Concerning this clone: As yet, its antigen is unknown.

Sequencing was performed with immunoSEQ multiplex PCR; in TCRdb, only in-frame clones are kept and a portion is missing. This table has 90,000 to 120,000 clones, around 90% appearing once. The sequence came from an adult in good health. The V and J genes are TRBV2 and TRBJ2-7; D might be TRBD2 (6 bases). This material consisted of peripheral blood, taken on day 0 of AZD1222 vaccination. In nucleotides, the CDR3 is TGTGCCAGCCGAAGGGAGGACGAGCAGTACTTC. Amino acids: CASRREDEQYF.